These 31 T cell receptor beta chains were sequenced from one sample in a study of T cell repertoires in cytomegalovirus infection. TCRdb reprocessed the reads with MiXCR, giving one entry per CDR3 protein. The profile shows nearly 550,000 distinct CDR3 sequences, about 15% of them singletons. Sequencing was done on a sample of CD8+ T cells from PBMCs. These receptor sequences come from a human donor in good health (CMV status not recorded). Some clones in this sample may be carry-over from other donors' samples.

The rearrangement links TRBV5-1 to TRBJ2-2; D is unresolved. Germline V gene lookup returns CDR1 SGHRS and CDR2 YFSETQ. The CDR3 sequence is 13 residues long. V was cut by 0 bases and J by 3 bases, with 3 bases left in between. CDR3 in amino acids: CASSLADTGELFF. In DNA, the CDR3 is TGCGCCAGCAGCTTGGCCGACACCGGGGAGCTGTTTTTT.

This clonotype was seen repeatedly, ten times or more. This chain links TRBV7-9 with TRBJ2-3, with D possibly TRBD1 on 5 matching bases. This CDR3 contains 13 residues. The germline V and J ends were trimmed by 6 bases and 3 bases, with 10 bases remaining between them. Germline loops: CDR1 SEHNR, CDR2 FQNEAQ (reference sequence). CDR3 sequence (DNA): TGTGCCAGCAGACCCCAGGGTACAGATACGCAGTATTTT. Translating it yields CASRPQGTDTQYF. The whole variable domain, filled in from reference TRBV7-9 and TRBJ2-3, reads DTGVSQNPRHKITKRGQNVTFRCDPISEHNRLYWYRQTLGQGPEFLTYFQNEAQLEKSRLLSDRFSAERPKGSFSTLEIQRTEQGDSAMYLCASRPQGTDTQYFGPGTRLTVL.

This clonotype was found many times. This sequence joins TRBV5-1 and TRBJ2-5, with 9 bases identical to TRBD1. V gave up 6 bases and J gave up 5 bases; unmatched junction bases: 8. The CDR3 covers 14 residues. Germline CDR1 is SGHRS and CDR2 is YFSETQ. The CDR3 sequence: CASTTGQGMETQYF. The CDR3 nucleotides are TGCGCCAGCACCACAGGACAGGGGATGGAGACCCAGTACTTC.

For this clonotype: The CDR3 does not end in the conserved phenylalanine or tryptophan, so this is likely a read error. No DNA is shown, since the ends of the CDR3 on it are uncertain; the CDR3 is the one TCRdb lists. The CDR3 reads CASSFVPGLAGGDEQLL. The chain carries TRBV7-8 and TRBJ2-1; no DNA check was done on the table's D call, TRBD2. Germline values: CDR1 SGHVS, CDR2 FQNEAQ. The CDR3 length is 17 residues, termini included.

This clonotype has more than one count but fewer than ten. This chain joins TRBV5-5 and TRBJ2-1; 13 nucleotides line up with TRBD2. The V gene end was trimmed by 5 bases and the J gene end by 2 bases; junction bases not matched to a gene: 4. The germline gives CDR1 SGHKS, CDR2 YYEKEE (reference sequence). The CDR3 covers 16 residues. This CDR3 is CASSTGLAGAYNEQFF. DNA for the CDR3: TGTGCCAGCAGTACAGGACTAGCGGGAGCCTACAATGAGCAGTTCTTC.

V usage is TRBV27 and J usage is TRBJ1-1; D gene uncertain. This CDR3 spans 12 amino acids. Per germline, CDR1 MNHEY and CDR2 SMNVEV (reference sequence). V dropped 1 base and J dropped 7 bases, with 7 bases sitting between them. The CDR3 region is CASSLLNGEAFF. In nucleotides, the CDR3 is TGTGCCAGCAGTTTATTGAACGGTGAAGCTTTCTTT.

This clonotype occurred a few times. V usage is TRBV7-9 and J usage is TRBJ2-1; 12 bases line up with TRBD2. This CDR3 has 15 residues. J gave up 8 bases and V 4 bases, and 6 bases lay outside the gene matches. CDR1 SEHNR and CDR2 FQNEAQ come from the germline V gene (reference sequence). Here the CDR3 reads CASSSLAGGQYEQFF. CDR3 nucleotides: TGTGCCAGCAGCTCCCTAGCGGGGGGGCAGTATGAGCAGTTCTTC. Looking up the rest from reference TRBV7-9 and TRBJ2-1 gives the full variable domain: DTGVSQNPRHKITKRGQNVTFRCDPISEHNRLYWYRQTLGQGPEFLTYFQNEAQLEKSRLLSDRFSAERPKGSFSTLEIQRTEQGDSAMYLCASSSLAGGQYEQFFGPGTRLTVL.

This clonotype was recorded only once. V and J are TRBV30 and TRBJ2-3, with D maybe TRBD1 (5 bases). Deletions cut 6 bases from V and 0 bases from J, with 19 bases between. This CDR3 contains 16 residues. The V gene's germline CDR1 is GTSNPN and CDR2 SVGIG (reference sequence). The CDR3 sequence: CACPSDSGISTDTQYF. Written as DNA, the CDR3 is TGTGCCTGTCCCAGCGACTCAGGGATTAGCACAGATACGCAGTATTTT.

At least ten counts were recorded for this clonotype. The genes are TRBV20-1 and TRBJ2-5; maybe TRBD2 (6 bases). CDR1 and CDR2 from the germline V gene are DFQATT and SNEGSKA (reference sequence). The V end lost 6 bases, the J end lost 4 bases, and 15 bases lay between the germline ends. The CDR3 totals 13 residues. CDR3 amino acids: CSAEIQGGETQYF. For the CDR3, the DNA is TGCAGTGCCGAAATCCAGGGAGGAGAGACCCAGTACTTC.

This clonotype was counted only a few times. The V call is TRBV6-5, the J call TRBJ1-1; D is unclear. Germline V CDR1 and CDR2: MNHEY, SVGAGI. Trimming pared 2 bases from V and 1 base from J, leaving 8 bases between. CDR3 length: 14 amino acids. CDR3 in amino acids: CASSYRETNTEAFF. In DNA form, the CDR3 reads TGTGCCAGCAGTTACAGGGAAACGAACACTGAAGCTTTCTTT.

The V and J genes are TRBV5-1 and TRBJ2-3, with 8 nucleotides matching TRBD1. Per the germline V gene, CDR1 is SGHRS and CDR2 is YFSETQ. The CDR3 is made up of 15 amino acids. V trimming: 5 bases; J trimming: 3 bases; junction bases outside the gene matches: 8. The CDR3 loop reads CASRLTGGRTDTQYF. The CDR3 coding sequence is TGCGCCAGCAGACTCACAGGGGGGAGGACAGATACGCAGTATTTT.

The chain couples TRBV2 to TRBJ2-2; D ambiguous. Germline lookup yields CDR1 SNHLY and CDR2 FYNNEI. The CDR3 is made up of 12 amino acids. Deletions cut 7 bases from V and 5 bases from J, with 8 bases between. The CDR3 loop is CASTRLTGELFF. The CDR3 DNA is TGTGCCAGCACCAGGTTAACCGGGGAGCTGTTTTTT. The variable domain in full, with the rest retrieved from reference TRBV2 and TRBJ2-2, is EPEVTQTPSHQVTQMGQEVILRCVPISNHLYFYWYRQILGQKVEFLVSFYNNEISEKSEIFDDQFSVERPDGSNFTLKIRSTKLEDSAMYFCASTRLTGELFFGEGSRLTVL.

This clonotype was detected many times. The V call is TRBV5-4, the J call TRBJ2-7; possibly TRBD1 for D (6 bases). V was clipped by 0 bases and J by 7 bases, with 17 bases between them. Looked up from germline, CDR1 is SGHNT and CDR2 is YYREEE (reference sequence). CDR3 size: 15 residues. Here the CDR3 DNA reads TGTGCCAGCAGCTTGGCCAACCGGGGCCAGGGGGAGCAGTACTTC. Protein sequence: CASSLANRGQGEQYF. Looking up the rest from reference TRBV5-4 and TRBJ2-7 gives the full variable domain: ETGVTQSPTHLIKTRGQQVTLRCSSQSGHNTVSWYQQALGQGPQFIFQYYREEENGRGNFPPRFSGLQFPNYSSELNVNALELDDSALYLCASSLANRGQGEQYFGPGTRLTVT.

The sample holds many counts of this clonotype. The V and J genes are TRBV7-8 and TRBJ2-1, with D perhaps matching TRBD2 (6 bases). Germline V gene sequence: CDR1 SGHVS, CDR2 FQNEAQ. This CDR3 region has 18 residues. V was cut by 3 bases and J by 0 bases, with 18 bases left in between. The DNA for the CDR3 is TGTGCCAGCAGCTTCGATCCCCTAGCGACGAGCTCCTACAATGAGCAGTTCTTC. Translation: CASSFDPLATSSYNEQFF.

In its sample, this clonotype was seen a few times. The chain links TRBV29-1 to TRBJ2-3; tentatively, D is TRBD1 (5 bases). Trimming cost V 4 bases and J 2 bases, with 13 bases left between them. Germline V gives CDR1 SQVTM, CDR2 ANQGSEA. The CDR3 is 14 amino acids. The CDR3 nucleotides are TGCAGCGTTGCTCAGGGTACTCTCACAGATACGCAGTATTTT. The encoded protein is CSVAQGTLTDTQYF.

This clonotype appeared many times. The junction differs from germline at one of its ends, possibly a read error. The chain has TRBV7-7 and TRBJ2-7; no reliable D call. CDR3 length: 13 residues. Germline-derived CDR1 and CDR2 are SSHAT and FNYEAQ (reference sequence). CDR3 sequence reads: CASSLTQTDEQYF. The CDR3 nucleotides are TGTGCTAGCAGCTTAACCCAGACTGACGAGCAGTACTTC. The full variable domain, in which reference TRBV7-7 and TRBJ2-7 provide the parts outside the CDR3, is GAGVSQSPRYKVTKRGQDVTLRCDPISSHATLYWYQQALGQGPEFLTYFNYEAQPDKSGLPSDRFSAERPEGSISTLTIQRTEQRDSAMYRCASSLTQTDEQYFGPGTRLTVT.

This clonotype has ten or more counts. The chain combines TRBV6-1 with TRBJ2-1; unclear D gene. The CDR3 covers 14 residues. The germline CDR1 and CDR2 sequences are MNHNS and SASEGT. V gave up 2 bases and J gave up 4 bases, with 9 bases separating them. Here the CDR3 DNA reads TGTGCCAGCAGTGAAAGGTCCAATTACAATGAGCAGTTCTTC. Its translation is CASSERSNYNEQFF.

CDR3 nucleotides: TGTGCCAGCAGTTCCCACGGGGCCAATGAGCAGTTCTTC. Translation gives CASSSHGANEQFF. This chain joins TRBV7-9 and TRBJ2-1; the D gene could be TRBD1 or TRBD2 (5 bases each). The CDR3 sequence is 13 residues long. CDR1 and CDR2 from the germline V gene are SEHNR and FQNEAQ (reference sequence). Trimming stripped 6 bases from V and 6 bases from J, with 12 bases between.

A remark on this clonotype: The junction departs from germline at one end; a sequencing error may be responsible. This sequence joins TRBV20-1 and TRBJ2-3; possibly TRBD2 for D (5 bases). From germline, CDR1 is DFQATT and CDR2 SNEGSKA (reference sequence). The CDR3 has 15 amino acids. CDR3 loop: CSTRDPVRTTDTQYF. CDR3 nucleotides: TGCAGTACTAGAGATCCGGTGAGAACGACAGATACGCAGTATTTT.

The sample holds many counts of this clonotype. The V gene is TRBV12-3 or TRBV12-4, the J gene TRBJ1-3; 9 bases match TRBD1. V dropped 4 bases and J dropped 0; count of bases not matched to a gene: 13. The CDR3 length is 19 residues. CDR3 DNA: TGTGCCAGCAGTTGGTCAGGACAGGGGTTCAGGGGCTCTGGAAACACCATATATTTT. It yields the protein CASSWSGQGFRGSGNTIYF.

Only a few counts were recorded for this clonotype. This chain joins TRBV19 and TRBJ1-4; possible D gene TRBD1, 5 bases. Germline V gene sequence: CDR1 LNHDA, CDR2 SQIVND (reference sequence). This CDR3 comprises 17 residues. Trimming removed 3 bases from V and 3 bases from J, with 17 bases in between. In DNA form, the CDR3 reads TGTGCCAGTAGTATCTTGGTGGCGGGGCCGGCTAATGAAAAACTGTTTTTT. It specifies CASSILVAGPANEKLFF.

This clonotype was counted between two and nine times. The chain joins TRBV5-6 to TRBJ1-5; 10 positions match TRBD1. The J segment lost 4 bases and the V segment lost 2 bases, leaving 9 bases of the junction unmatched. Germline assignment: CDR1 SGHDT and CDR2 YYEEEE. There are 17 residues in the CDR3. The CDR3 spells CASSFGGGQGGNQPQHF. CDR3 in DNA: TGTGCCAGCAGCTTCGGAGGCGGACAGGGGGGAAATCAGCCCCAGCATTTT.

This clonotype was found many times. This chain links TRBV27 with TRBJ2-7, with 7 bases identical to TRBD2. CDR1 is MNHEY and CDR2 is SMNVEV in the germline V gene (reference sequence). The junction had 7 bases not matched to a gene; V was cut back by 5 bases and J by 6 bases. The CDR3 consists of 13 residues. CDR3 DNA: TGTGCCAGCAGTCTTAGCGGGCCCAGCGAGCAGTACTTC. Translating it yields CASSLSGPSEQYF.

Regarding this clonotype: The missing conserved phenylalanine or tryptophan at the end of this CDR3 makes a read error likely. This chain uses TRBV9 with TRBJ2-4, with 9 bases identical to TRBD2. V trimming: 3 bases; J trimming: 1 base; junction bases outside the gene matches: 5. There are 16 residues in the CDR3. CDR1 SGDLS and CDR2 YYNGEE come from the germline V gene. CDR3 sequence reads: CASSASGTSAKNIQYL. DNA for the CDR3: TGTGCCAGCAGCGCCTCCGGGACTAGCGCCAAAAACATTCAGTACTTA.

The chain has TRBV6-8 and TRBJ2-1; 9 positions match TRBD2. Germline CDR1 MNHGY, CDR2 SAAAGT. Losses at the gene ends were 3 bases for V and 8 bases for J; bases not matched to a gene: 11. This CDR3 region has 16 residues. This CDR3 reads CASSYFRRGGAHEQFF. The CDR3 DNA sequence: TGTGCCAGCAGTTATTTTAGGCGGGGGGGCGCCCATGAGCAGTTCTTC.

The chain couples TRBV27 to TRBJ2-1, with D uncertain. Germline V gives CDR1 MNHEY, CDR2 SMNVEV (reference sequence). There are 15 residues in the CDR3. The V end lost 6 bases, the J end lost 2 bases, and 14 bases lay between the germline ends. CDR3 coding DNA: TGTGCCAGCAGCCTCCTCAGGTCCGCCTACAATGAGCAGTTCTTC. Translated, it gives CASSLLRSAYNEQFF.

The chain uses TRBV28 and TRBJ2-5; 15 bases line up with TRBD2. The ends lost 10 bases at V and 5 bases at J; junction bases unmatched: 11. CDR1 and CDR2 from the germline V gene are MDHEN and SYDVKM. CDR3 length equals 16 residues. As DNA, the CDR3 is TGTGCCACCCTCCCGGGACTAGCGGGAGGAAGGGAGACCCAGTACTTC. It specifies CATLPGLAGGRETQYF.

This clonotype was seen a few times. The V and J genes are TRBV20-1 and TRBJ2-5, with 7 bases identical to TRBD2. V shed 3 bases and J 5 bases; nucleotides not matched to a gene: 3. The CDR3 is made up of 12 amino acids. The V gene's germline CDR1 is DFQATT and CDR2 SNEGSKA (reference sequence). As DNA, the CDR3 is TGCAGTGCTAGGACTAGCCGGGAGACCCAGTACTTC. Its protein is CSARTSRETQYF.

Comments on this clonotype: It is likely a read error, because the conserved phenylalanine at the end of the CDR3 is missing. The V and J genes are TRBV7-9 and TRBJ2-7; D may match TRBD1 or TRBD2 (5 bases each). CDR1 is SEHNR and CDR2 is FQNEAQ in the germline V gene (reference sequence). The CDR3 has 14 amino acids. For the CDR3, the DNA is TGTTCCAGCAGCTCGGGACGGATCAACTACGAGCAGTACTTA. Its protein product is CSSSSGRINYEQYL.

About this clonotype itself: The CDR3 end shows no conserved phenylalanine or tryptophan, and so a read error is likely. The chain carries TRBV15 and TRBJ2-7; TRBD2 might be the D (7 bases). The CDR3 has 15 amino acids. V lost 1 base and J lost 6, with 16 bases in between. Germline V gene lookup returns CDR1 LNHNV and CDR2 YYDKDF (reference sequence). The CDR3 is CATSRGGGARFEQYI. The CDR3 DNA is TGTGCCACCAGCAGAGGTGGGGGGGCGCGGTTCGAGCAGTACATC.

CDR3 nucleotides: TGCAGTGCTAGCGGGGAGGAGGCCAAATACGAGCAGTACTTC. Translation: CSASGEEAKYEQYF. The genes are TRBV20-1 and TRBJ2-7; D might be TRBD2 (6 bases). Germline-derived CDR1 and CDR2 are DFQATT and SNEGSKA (reference sequence). Trimming removed 3 bases at V and 4 bases at J, with 16 bases between. This CDR3 is built from 14 residues.